This passage covers 20 T cell receptor beta chains from one sample sequenced in a study of T cell responses to AZD1222 COVID-19 vaccine. Produced via immunoSEQ multiplex PCR; TCRdb's table is partial and in-frame only. The sample lists about 120,000 clones, about 90% seen once, with about 14% in the top ten. The sample here was peripheral blood, taken on day 0 of AZD1222 vaccination. The source of these receptors is an adult in good health.

This clone has a single count. The chain carries TRBV18 and TRBJ2-7; 7 bases map to TRBD1. Germline V lookup: CDR1 KGHSH, CDR2 LQKENI. This CDR3 spans 15 amino acids. Trimming removed 4 bases from V and 3 bases from J; junction bases left unmatched: 9. The CDR3 DNA is TGTGCCAGCTCACGTCCGACGGGACAGAGCTACGAGCAGTACTTC. As protein: CASSRPTGQSYEQYF.

This clone came up once. The chain is built from TRBV5-1 and TRBJ1-4; 7 bases agree with TRBD1. V lost 3 bases to trimming and J lost 7 bases; unmatched junction nucleotides: 9. The length of the CDR3 is 15 residues. Germline values: CDR1 SGHRS, CDR2 YFSETQ. The CDR3, as DNA: TGCGCCAGCAGCTCAACAGGGGCGCGGGGTGAAAAACTGTTTTTT. It codes for CASSSTGARGEKLFF.

This clone came up a few times. The chain couples TRBV2 to TRBJ2-3; TRBD1 might be the D (5 bases). V was clipped by 3 bases and J by 0 bases, with 10 bases between them. Germline V gives CDR1 SNHLY, CDR2 FYNNEI. The CDR3 contains 15 residues. CDR3 sequence reads: CASSDETDSTDTQYF. Here the CDR3 DNA reads TGTGCCAGCAGTGACGAGACAGATAGCACAGATACGCAGTATTTT.

The V gene is TRBV30, the J gene TRBJ2-7; 7 bases line up with TRBD2. The CDR3 extends over 11 amino acids. The V gene end was trimmed by 8 bases and the J gene end by 2 bases; junction bases not matched to a gene: 3. CDR1 is GTSNPN and CDR2 is SVGIG in the germline V gene (reference sequence). The CDR3 sequence is CAVGGPYEQYF. CDR3 DNA: TGTGCCGTGGGAGGGCCCTACGAGCAGTACTTC.

This chain joins TRBV19 and TRBJ1-2, with TRBD1 matching over 11 bases. V gave up 1 base and J gave up 5 bases; unmatched junction bases: 6. CDR1 LNHDA and CDR2 SQIVND come from the germline V gene (reference sequence). The CDR3 is 16 residues long. CDR3 protein: CASSIAPGQGAYGYTF. The CDR3 DNA is TGTGCCAGTAGTATAGCCCCCGGACAGGGGGCGTATGGCTACACCTTC.

V gene TRBV9 combines with J gene TRBJ2-7; D may be TRBD1 (6 bases). Germline V gene sequence: CDR1 SGDLS, CDR2 YYNGEE. Trimming removed 7 bases at V and 6 bases at J, with 14 bases between. The CDR3 is 12 amino acids. CDR3 coding DNA: TGTGCCAGCGGAACAGGGTCGAGCGAGCAGTACTTC. Translation: CASGTGSSEQYF.

This rearrangement joins TRBV19 to TRBJ2-3; TRBD2 matches at 16 bases. The CDR3 consists of 18 residues. Trimming took 4 bases from V and 5 from J; bases not matched to a gene: 9. In germline, CDR1 is LNHDA, CDR2 SQIVND (reference sequence). The CDR3 DNA reads as TGTGCCAGTAGTAGAGGGACTAGCGGGAGGGCCATAGAAGATACGCAGTATTTT. This sequence encodes CASSRGTSGRAIEDTQYF.

This clone was detected a few times. This rearrangement joins TRBV28 to TRBJ1-1, with unresolved D. The V and J ends lost 7 bases and 1 base respectively, with 7 bases between them. The CDR3 runs to 12 residues. Germline V gene data show CDR1 as MDHEN and CDR2 as SYDVKM. The CDR3 DNA sequence: TGTGCCAGCAACTGGGGGAACACTGAAGCTTTCTTT. It yields the protein CASNWGNTEAFF.

The DNA of the CDR3 is TGTGCCAGCAGTTTTCTGGGCGGGAGGAACTACGAGCAGTACTTC. Protein sequence: CASSFLGGRNYEQYF. The chain employs TRBV28 and TRBJ2-7, with TRBD2 matching 8 bases. With 3 bases clipped from V and 3 bases from J, the junction kept 7 bases outside the gene matches. From germline, CDR1 is MDHEN and CDR2 SYDVKM. There are 15 residues in the CDR3. Complete variable domain (other parts from reference TRBV28 and TRBJ2-7): DVKVTQSSRYLVKRTGEKVFLECVQDMDHENMFWYRQDPGLGLRLIYFSYDVKMKEKGDIPEGYSVSREKKERFSLILESASTNQTSMYLCASSFLGGRNYEQYFGPGTRLTVT.

The chain uses TRBV19 and TRBJ1-6, with TRBD1 matching over 7 bases. The V gene's germline CDR1 is LNHDA and CDR2 SQIVND (reference sequence). This CDR3 comprises 14 residues. V gave up 6 bases and J gave up 10 bases; unmatched junction bases: 9. In DNA form, the CDR3 reads TGTGCCAGTAGGAGAGGGACAGAGACATCACCCCTCCACTTT. As protein: CASRRGTETSPLHF.

The chain joins TRBV7-8 to TRBJ1-2; maybe TRBD1 (6 bases). V was clipped by 1 base and J by 8 bases, with 11 bases between them. This CDR3 spans 13 amino acids. Per the germline V gene, CDR1 is SGHVS and CDR2 is FQNEAQ. The CDR3 DNA sequence: TGTGCCAGCAGCTTAGGGGCAGGGGACGGCTACACCTTC. Translating gives CASSLGAGDGYTF.

The chain combines TRBV30 with TRBJ2-7; possible D gene TRBD1, 6 bases. The CDR3 consists of 16 residues. V was pared by 0 bases and J by 3 bases, with 18 bases between. CDR1 and CDR2 (germline): GTSNPN, SVGIG (reference sequence). CDR3: CAWSVLLTGTHYEQYF. CDR3 DNA: TGTGCCTGGAGTGTTTTATTGACAGGAACTCACTACGAGCAGTACTTC.

V gene TRBV7-9 combines with J gene TRBJ1-2; TRBD1 agrees at 8 bases. J lost 4 bases, V lost 4 bases, and 11 bases had no gene match. This CDR3 comprises 16 residues. Germline V gives CDR1 SEHNR, CDR2 FQNEAQ (reference sequence). CDR3 sequence (DNA): TGTGCCAGCAGCTACACCCTTGGACAGGGCCTCTATGGCTACACCTTC. This encodes CASSYTLGQGLYGYTF.

The CDR3 DNA follows: TGCGCCAGCAGTGGAGGACGGTGGGGCTCCTACGAGCAGTACTTC. Encoded protein: CASSGGRWGSYEQYF. V and J are TRBV5-1 and TRBJ2-7; tentatively, D is TRBD2 (5 bases). Trimming shortened V by 5 bases and J by 0 bases, and 15 bases separated the two germline ends. The CDR3 spans 15 residues. Germline V gives CDR1 SGHRS, CDR2 YFSETQ. Together with reference TRBV5-1 and TRBJ2-7, the CDR3 gives the full variable domain: KAGVTQTPRYLIKTRGQQVTLSCSPISGHRSVSWYQQTPGQGLQFLFEYFSETQRNKGNFPGRFSGRQFSNSRSEMNVSTLELGDSALYLCASSGGRWGSYEQYFGPGTRLTVT.

The chain combines TRBV2 with TRBJ1-6; D gene ambiguous. Germline assignment: CDR1 SNHLY and CDR2 FYNNEI. The CDR3 totals 14 residues. Trimming stripped 7 bases from V and 7 bases from J, with 14 bases between. CDR3 in DNA: TGTGCCAGCAACGGGCAGGTCCAAAATTCACCCCTCCACTTT. Translating it yields CASNGQVQNSPLHF.

The CDR3 region is CATSDTLGQGANTGELFF. CDR3 DNA sequence: TGTGCCACCAGTGATACCCTGGGACAGGGGGCGAACACCGGGGAGCTGTTTTTT. This chain joins TRBV24-1 and TRBJ2-2; 11 bases are shared with TRBD1. Per the germline V gene, CDR1 is KGHDR and CDR2 is SFDVKD. The CDR3 consists of 18 residues. The junction had 5 bases not matched to a gene; V was cut back by 3 bases and J by 0 bases.

V is TRBV6-5 and J is TRBJ1-1; no definite D call. Germline V CDR1 and CDR2: MNHEY, SVGAGI. Trimming left V 2 bases short and J 4 bases short, with 8 bases between. The length of the CDR3 is 13 residues. The CDR3 here is CASSYDRGTEAFF. CDR3 coding DNA: TGTGCCAGCAGTTACGACCGGGGCACTGAAGCTTTCTTT.

The chain employs TRBV6-1 and TRBJ1-1, with TRBD1 matching 8 bases. The CDR3 contains 17 residues. CDR1 and CDR2 (germline): MNHNS, SASEGT. The ends lost 3 bases at V and 0 bases at J; junction bases unmatched: 9. In DNA form, the CDR3 reads TGTGCCAGCAGTGACGGGACAGGAGAGGGGGTGAACACTGAAGCTTTCTTT. Its protein is CASSDGTGEGVNTEAFF.

The chain is built from TRBV7-2 and TRBJ1-2; D not resolved. The CDR3 spans 15 residues. Per the germline V gene, CDR1 is SGHTA and CDR2 is FQGNSA. V lost 3 bases and J 7 bases, leaving 18 bases between the germline ends. DNA for the CDR3: TGTGCCAGCAGCTTCCCCGGGGTGGTCGGGCGTGGCTACACCTTC. Protein product: CASSFPGVVGRGYTF. Using reference TRBV7-2 and TRBJ1-2 for the parts outside the CDR3, the full variable domain is GAGVSQSPSNKVTEKGKDVELRCDPISGHTALYWYRQSLGQGLEFLIYFQGNSAPDKSGLPSDRFSAERTGGSVSTLTIQRTQQEDSAVYLCASSFPGVVGRGYTFGSGTRLTVV.

This chain connects TRBV6-2 or TRBV6-3 to TRBJ2-7; D gene ambiguous. V lost 4 bases and J 2 bases, leaving 12 bases between the germline ends. Germline assignment: CDR1 MNHEY and CDR2 SVGEGT. CDR3 length equals 14 residues. CDR3 sequence (DNA): TGTGCCAGCAGTTCTCAGACGGGCACCTACGAGCAGTACTTC. Its translation is CASSSQTGTYEQYF.